This TCR beta chain was retrieved from a study of blood T cell repertoires in COVID-19. Study as a whole: Nucleic acid was either cDNA or gDNA, and it came from T cells, B-cell-depleted T cells, or PBMCs.

V trimming: 0 bases; J trimming: 1 base; junction bases outside the gene matches: 11. Germline V gene lookup returns CDR1 SGHRS and CDR2 YFSETQ. The CDR3 consists of 18 residues. Original processing notes: The authors estimated nucleated cell counts from reference gene primer amplification. Assay: immunoSEQ multiplex PCR; the TCRdb copy retains only in-frame clones and omits some. Clonal size and the V and J genes are those of that table, whereas D and trimming came from the DNA. The data hold roughly 160,000 clones, with roughly 84% observed a single time. This clonotype was sampled from a woman aged 55-70 years with acute or convalescent COVID-19. The chain uses TRBV5-1 and TRBJ1-1; 8 nucleotides line up with TRBD1. The sequencing input was peripheral blood. The CDR3 region has the DNA TGCGCCAGCAGCTTGGATGGCAGGGGGCGCGGTGGGAACACTGAAGCTTTCTTT. It is translated as CASSLDGRGRGGNTEAFF.